Below, one T cell receptor (beta chain) is given with its context. The sample originates from a study of blood T cell repertoires in COVID-19. On the study more broadly: From the United States, Italy and Spain came samples of acute and convalescent COVID-19. Sources were T cells, B-cell-depleted T cells, or PBMCs; the material itself was cDNA or gDNA.

Original methodology: Amplification of reference gene primers provided the estimated nucleated cell counts. Libraries were prepared by immunoSEQ multiplex PCR; TCRdb keeps only in-frame clonotypes and omits some of them. That table furnishes V, J and clone size, whereas the DNA furnished D and trimming. The table has about 150,000 clones, around 82% seen once; the top ten hold around 19%. The CDR3 runs 16 residues. From germline, CDR1 is SGHTA and CDR2 FQGTGA. V trimming: 5 bases; J trimming: 4 bases; junction bases outside the gene matches: 7. Sequences were obtained from peripheral blood. This receptor was obtained from a woman in her 70s who had recovered from COVID-19. The genes are TRBV7-3 and TRBJ2-2, with 10 bases that match TRBD1. The CDR3 loop is CASSPRQGAATGELFF. The CDR3 DNA follows: TGTGCCAGCAGCCCGAGACAGGGGGCGGCCACCGGGGAGCTGTTTTTT.